In its sample, the clone carrying this T cell receptor (beta chain) was seen once. The antigen is undetermined. Here immunoSEQ multiplex PCR was the method, and the copy in TCRdb shows in-frame clones only, minus some. This sample carries about 120,000 clones, 85% to 95% of them seen once, and the ten largest clones take over 2.5%. This sample is drawn from a study of T cell responses to AZD1222 COVID-19 vaccine. Study-level points and caveats: Only a handful of AZD1222 recipients tested seropositive at baseline. Possibly, clonal diversity was underestimated; donors were largely white British and included more females.

Germline lookup yields CDR1 LNHDA and CDR2 SQIVND (reference sequence). The CDR3 has 16 amino acids. J was trimmed by 8 bases and V by 1 base; bases with no gene match: 9. The receptor's source is an adult in good health. The chain uses TRBV19 and TRBJ1-4; 8 positions agree with TRBD1. The sample in question was peripheral blood, obtained on day 0 of AZD1222 vaccination. This CDR3 reads CASSIAGQGAREKLFF. DNA of the CDR3: TGTGCCAGTAGTATAGCGGGCCAGGGGGCGCGAGAAAAACTGTTTTTT.